Presented here are 21 T cell receptor beta chains from one specimen sequenced in a study of blood T cell repertoires in COVID-19. Assay used: immunoSEQ multiplex PCR; TCRdb lists only in-frame clones, some missing. The sample gives around 200,000 clones, about 90% of which show up once; under 2% is in the top ten. Material for sequencing was peripheral blood. Receptors were obtained from a man between 18 and 29 years old with active or convalescent COVID-19.

V gene TRBV4-3 combines with J gene TRBJ2-7; possibly TRBD2 for D (6 bases). The CDR3 runs 11 residues. CDR1 LGHNA and CDR2 YSLEER come from the germline V gene. V gave up 8 bases and J gave up 12 bases, with 17 bases separating them. CDR3 DNA: TGCGCCAGCGCCGGGACTTCATGGTTGTACTTC. As protein: CASAGTSWLYF.

The J gene is TRBJ2-1, the V gene TRBV7-3; 12 positions agree with TRBD2. V gave up 5 bases and J gave up 7 bases; unmatched junction bases: 3. The germline V gene encodes CDR1 SGHTA and CDR2 FQGTGA. The CDR3 is made up of 14 amino acids. The CDR3 coding sequence is TGTGCCAGCAGCCCGACTAGCGGGAGTAATGAGCAGTTCTTC. Amino acids: CASSPTSGSNEQFF.

The rearrangement uses TRBV11-2 and TRBJ1-1; D is unclear. This CDR3 has 13 residues. The ends were cut back, 6 bases at V and 2 bases at J, with 10 bases in the middle. CDR1 and CDR2 from the germline V gene are SGHAT and FQNNGV. CDR3: CASSFSVNTEAFF. Written as DNA, the CDR3 is TGTGCCAGCAGTTTTTCGGTAAACACTGAAGCTTTCTTT.

This clone came up once. V and J are TRBV5-6 and TRBJ1-2; 9 bases match TRBD1. Trimming at V came to 5 bases and at J to 2 bases, leaving 10 bases not matched to a gene. The germline V gene encodes CDR1 SGHDT and CDR2 YYEEEE. The CDR3 sequence is 16 residues long. CDR3 protein: CASRNRGRSQNYGYTF. The CDR3 bases are TGTGCCAGCAGAAACAGGGGGCGCAGCCAAAACTATGGCTACACCTTC.

The J gene is TRBJ2-1, the V gene TRBV30; 9 bases fit TRBD1. This CDR3 region has 13 residues. With V trimmed by 5 bases and J by 7 bases, 6 bases remained unmatched. Germline CDR1 reads GTSNPN; CDR2 reads SVGIG (reference sequence). For the CDR3, the DNA is TGTGCCTGGGGCCCGGACAGGGGAAATGAGCAGTTCTTC. Translation: CAWGPDRGNEQFF.

J is TRBJ1-1 and V is TRBV19; D is perhaps TRBD1 (6 bases). Germline V gene sequence: CDR1 LNHDA, CDR2 SQIVND (reference sequence). The CDR3 runs 11 residues. Trimming left V 6 bases short and J 9 bases short, with 11 bases between. For the CDR3, the DNA is TGTGCCAGTAGCTTGACAGGACAAGCTTTCTTT. Residues: CASSLTGQAFF.

This chain uses TRBV12-3 or TRBV12-4 with TRBJ2-5; D might be TRBD1 (5 bases). The CDR3 sequence is 13 residues long. Trimming removed 6 bases from V and 4 bases from J, with 12 bases in between. This CDR3 is CASSIGDPETQYF. The CDR3 DNA follows: TGTGCCAGCAGCATAGGGGATCCAGAGACCCAGTACTTC.

CDR3 sequence reads: CASSEGSYYGYTF. In nucleotides, the CDR3 is TGTGCCAGCAGTGAGGGGAGCTATTATGGCTACACCTTC. The chain combines TRBV6-1 with TRBJ1-2; D is ambiguous. Germline V CDR1 and CDR2: MNHNS, SASEGT. The CDR3 spans 13 residues. The germline V and J ends were trimmed by 3 bases and 5 bases, with 10 bases remaining between them.

The rearrangement uses TRBV5-6 and TRBJ2-1, with D hard to call. The V gene's germline CDR1 is SGHDT and CDR2 YYEEEE. This CDR3 comprises 12 residues. V was clipped by 4 bases and J by 2 bases, with 4 bases between them. The CDR3 DNA follows: TGTGCCAGCAGCCTCCCCTACAATGAGCAGTTCTTC. Its translation is CASSLPYNEQFF.

The genes are TRBV7-2 and TRBJ2-1; 13 nucleotides align to TRBD2. The germline V gene encodes CDR1 SGHTA and CDR2 FQGNSA. The CDR3 spans 15 residues. V lost 5 bases and J lost 9; bases outside the gene matches: 7. CDR3 nucleotides: TGTGCCAGCAGCCGGACTAGCGGGAGTACGGGTGAGCAGTTCTTC. Translation gives CASSRTSGSTGEQFF.

This chain links TRBV6-5 with TRBJ1-2; 9 bases match TRBD1. This CDR3 comprises 12 residues. Germline V CDR1 and CDR2: MNHEY, SVGAGI. The ends lost 5 bases at V and 8 bases at J; junction bases unmatched: 3. The CDR3 region has the DNA TGTGCCAGCAGTAAGGGACAGGGAGGCTACACCTTC. Protein sequence: CASSKGQGGYTF.

The chain is built from TRBV11-2 and TRBJ1-2, with 7 bases fitting TRBD1. The CDR3 totals 14 residues. Germline V gives CDR1 SGHAT, CDR2 FQNNGV. The V gene end was trimmed by 4 bases and the J gene end by 2 bases; junction bases not matched to a gene: 4. Written as DNA, the CDR3 is TGTGCCAGCAGCTCTCAGGGGGGCAACTATGGCTACACCTTC. Translating gives CASSSQGGNYGYTF. The full variable domain, rest sourced from reference TRBV11-2 and TRBJ1-2, is EAGVAQSPRYKIIEKRQSVAFWCNPISGHATLYWYQQILGQGPKLLIQFQNNGVVDDSQLPKDRFSAERLKGVDSTLKIQPAKLEDSAVYLCASSSQGGNYGYTFGSGTRLTVV.

This chain connects TRBV19 to TRBJ1-2; D may be TRBD1 (5 bases). The CDR3 contains 13 residues. Deletions cut 5 bases from V and 4 bases from J, with 11 bases between. In germline, CDR1 is LNHDA, CDR2 SQIVND (reference sequence). This chain's CDR3 is CASSLGESYGYTF. Here the CDR3 DNA reads TGTGCCAGTAGTCTAGGGGAGAGCTATGGCTACACCTTC.

This clone was seen a single time. The J gene is TRBJ2-3, the V gene TRBV10-3; D possibly corresponds to TRBD1 (5 bases). The germline gives CDR1 ENHRY, CDR2 SYGVKD. V dropped 0 bases and J dropped 2 bases, with 12 bases sitting between them. The CDR3 loop spans 16 amino acids. The CDR3 DNA reads TGTGCCATCAGTGAGTCGACGACAGTCTACACAGATACGCAGTATTTT. It encodes CAISESTTVYTDTQYF.

The chain carries TRBV7-9 and TRBJ1-5; D gene uncertain. In germline, CDR1 is SEHNR, CDR2 FQNEAQ (reference sequence). With 5 bases removed from V and 0 bases from J, the gap between germline ends came to 14 bases. The length of the CDR3 is 16 residues. CDR3: CASSQGGENSNQPQHF. CDR3 DNA: TGTGCCAGCAGCCAAGGCGGGGAAAATAGCAATCAGCCCCAGCATTTT. The variable domain in full, completed from reference TRBV7-9 and TRBJ1-5, reads DTGVSQNPRHKITKRGQNVTFRCDPISEHNRLYWYRQTLGQGPEFLTYFQNEAQLEKSRLLSDRFSAERPKGSFSTLEIQRTEQGDSAMYLCASSQGGENSNQPQHFGDGTRLSIL.

The chain recombines TRBV18 with TRBJ2-2; no firm D call. The CDR3 is 12 amino acids. CDR1 is KGHSH, CDR2 LQKENI, per germline. The ends were cut back, 4 bases at V and 2 bases at J, with 2 bases in the middle. The CDR3, as DNA: TGTGCCAGCTCACTAAACACCGGGGAGCTGTTTTTT. It is translated as CASSLNTGELFF.

The rearrangement links TRBV18 to TRBJ1-1; TRBD1 might be the D (6 bases). The V end was cut by 2 bases, the J end by 4 bases, with 11 bases between. This CDR3 comprises 14 residues. From germline, CDR1 is KGHSH and CDR2 LQKENI. The CDR3, as DNA: TGTGCCAGCTCACCAAATACAGGGTTCACTGAAGCTTTCTTT. This sequence encodes CASSPNTGFTEAFF.

This chain links TRBV6-5 with TRBJ1-4; D is perhaps TRBD1 (6 bases). V was trimmed by 8 bases and J by 4 bases, leaving 8 bases between them. The V gene's germline CDR1 is MNHEY and CDR2 SVGAGI. The CDR3 is 12 amino acids. The CDR3 DNA reads as TGTGCCAGCGGACAGTATAATGAAAAACTGTTTTTT. This translates into CASGQYNEKLFF.

For this clone: The same CDR3 can be traced to other DNA sequences in this sample. The chain carries TRBV5-1 and TRBJ1-3; D unresolved. Trimming left V 0 bases short and J 4 bases short, with 8 bases between. From germline, CDR1 is SGHRS and CDR2 YFSETQ. The CDR3 runs to 14 residues. The DNA for the CDR3 is TGCGCCAGCAGCTTGGATTCTAGCGGAAACACCATATATTTT. This codes for CASSLDSSGNTIYF.

The rearrangement uses TRBV18 and TRBJ1-1; TRBD1 agrees at 7 bases. V was clipped by 6 bases and J by 4 bases; unmatched bases: 11. The CDR3 spans 15 residues. CDR1 is KGHSH, CDR2 LQKENI, per germline. The CDR3 spells CASSPNRGWATEAFF. The CDR3 nucleotides are TGTGCCAGCTCGCCTAACAGGGGCTGGGCCACTGAAGCTTTCTTT. Full variable domain (outside the CDR3, taken from reference TRBV18 and TRBJ1-1): NAGVMQNPRHLVRRRGQEARLRCSPMKGHSHVYWYRQLPEEGLKFMVYLQKENIIDESGMPKERFSAEFPKEGPSILRIQQVVRGDSAAYFCASSPNRGWATEAFFGQGTRLTVV.

The chain joins TRBV6-1 to TRBJ1-2; D gene uncertain. Trimming removed 0 bases from V and 2 bases from J, with 7 bases in between. The V gene's germline CDR1 is MNHNS and CDR2 SASEGT. There are 14 residues in the CDR3. CDR3 amino acids: CASSEAGGNYGYTF. DNA for the CDR3: TGTGCCAGCAGTGAAGCGGGCGGGAACTATGGCTACACCTTC.